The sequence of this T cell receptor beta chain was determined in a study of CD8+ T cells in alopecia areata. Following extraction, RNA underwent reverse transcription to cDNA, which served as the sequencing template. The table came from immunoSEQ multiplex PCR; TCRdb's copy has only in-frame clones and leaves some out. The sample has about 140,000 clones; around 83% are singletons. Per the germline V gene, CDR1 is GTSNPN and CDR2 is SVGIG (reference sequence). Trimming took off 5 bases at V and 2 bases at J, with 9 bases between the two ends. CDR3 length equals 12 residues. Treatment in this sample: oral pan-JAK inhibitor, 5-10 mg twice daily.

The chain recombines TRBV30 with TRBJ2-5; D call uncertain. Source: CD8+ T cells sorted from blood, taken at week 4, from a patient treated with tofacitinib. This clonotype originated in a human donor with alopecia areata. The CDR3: CAWAWGQETQYF. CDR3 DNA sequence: TGTGCCTGGGCTTGGGGTCAAGAGACCCAGTACTTC.